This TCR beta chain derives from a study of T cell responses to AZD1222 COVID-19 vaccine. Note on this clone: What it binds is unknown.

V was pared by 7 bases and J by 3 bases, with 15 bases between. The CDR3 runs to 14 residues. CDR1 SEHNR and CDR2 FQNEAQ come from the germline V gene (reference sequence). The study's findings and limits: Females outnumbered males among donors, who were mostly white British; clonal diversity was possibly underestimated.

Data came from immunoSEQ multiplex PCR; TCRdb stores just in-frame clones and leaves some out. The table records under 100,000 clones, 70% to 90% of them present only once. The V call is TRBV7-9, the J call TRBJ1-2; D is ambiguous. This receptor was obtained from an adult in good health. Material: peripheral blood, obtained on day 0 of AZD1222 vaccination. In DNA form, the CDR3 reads TGTGCCAGCAACCCTGGAGGTTGGGACTATGGCTACACCTTC. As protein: CASNPGGWDYGYTF.